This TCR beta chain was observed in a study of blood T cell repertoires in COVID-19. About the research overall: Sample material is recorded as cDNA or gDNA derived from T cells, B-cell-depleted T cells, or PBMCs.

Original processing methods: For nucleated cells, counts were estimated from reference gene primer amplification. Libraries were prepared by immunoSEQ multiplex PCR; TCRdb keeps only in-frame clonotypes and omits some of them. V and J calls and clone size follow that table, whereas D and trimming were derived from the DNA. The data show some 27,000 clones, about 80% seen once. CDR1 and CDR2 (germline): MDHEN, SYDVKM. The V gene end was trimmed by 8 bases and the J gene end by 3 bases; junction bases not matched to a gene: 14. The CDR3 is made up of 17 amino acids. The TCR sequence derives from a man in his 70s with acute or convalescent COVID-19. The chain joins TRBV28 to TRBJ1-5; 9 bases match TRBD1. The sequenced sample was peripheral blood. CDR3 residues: CASRSQGTGLLNQPQHF. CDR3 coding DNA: TGTGCCAGCCGATCCCAGGGGACAGGGCTACTCAATCAGCCCCAGCATTTT.